This TCR beta chain appears in the sequencing data of a study of T cell responses to AZD1222 COVID-19 vaccine. The CDR3 spans 14 residues. V was clipped by 5 bases and J by 4 bases; unmatched bases: 5. Germline CDR1 SGHKS, CDR2 YYEKEE (reference sequence). The assay was immunoSEQ multiplex PCR, and TCRdb's table has in-frame clones only and misses some. The sample consists of 100,000 to 150,000 clones, just over 90% of them appearing once. The sequencing used peripheral blood, collected 28 days after the second AZD1222 dose. The chain joins TRBV5-5 to TRBJ2-5; 10 nucleotides align to TRBD1. The receptor was isolated from an adult who received the AZD1222 COVID-19 vaccine. The CDR3 DNA follows: TGTGCCAGCAGGGTGGGACAGGGGTTAGAGACCCAGTACTTC. It codes for CASRVGQGLETQYF.